Described below is a single T cell receptor (beta chain) sequence and its context. The CDR3 consists of 18 residues. V lost 0 bases, J lost 2 bases, and 9 bases stayed unmatched. Germline-derived CDR1 and CDR2 are MGHRA and YSYEKL. This sample was taken from a study of immune evolution from preneoplasia to lung adenocarcinoma. Method: immunoSEQ multiplex PCR; TCRdb's copy keeps in-frame clones and lacks some. This sample has around 5,100 clones, with over 60% found just once. The TCR comes from a person aged 55-80 years with lung adenocarcinoma. This chain links TRBV4-1 with TRBJ1-3, with 8 bases fitting TRBD1. The sample comprised FFPE adjacent normal lung tissue. The CDR3 loop reads CASSQDPQGAQAGNTIYF. The CDR3 DNA is TGCGCCAGCAGCCAAGACCCCCAGGGGGCTCAGGCTGGAAACACCATATATTTT.